This TCR beta chain was retrieved from a study of blood T cell repertoires in COVID-19. About the study: Material from acute and convalescent COVID-19 was sourced from the United States, Italy and Spain. Nucleic acid was either cDNA or gDNA, and it came from T cells, B-cell-depleted T cells, or PBMCs.

In this sample, this clone turned up once. In the source study's methods: It was from reference gene primer amplification that nucleated cell counts were estimated. Generated by immunoSEQ multiplex PCR, the TCRdb table keeps only in-frame clones and is missing some. That table furnishes V, J and clone size, whereas the DNA furnished D and trimming. The sample has about 120,000 clones; roughly 85% are singletons. Trimming at V came to 4 bases and at J to 4 bases, leaving 3 bases not matched to a gene. This CDR3 region has 13 residues. Germline V CDR1 and CDR2: LGHNA, YSLEER. The rearrangement links TRBV4-3 to TRBJ1-1; 7 bases map to TRBD1. The sequenced sample consisted of peripheral blood. The receptor was derived from a man aged 25-45 years with acute or convalescent COVID-19. CDR3: CASSLTGVTEAFF. Written as DNA, the CDR3 is TGCGCCAGCAGCCTCACAGGGGTCACTGAAGCTTTCTTT.